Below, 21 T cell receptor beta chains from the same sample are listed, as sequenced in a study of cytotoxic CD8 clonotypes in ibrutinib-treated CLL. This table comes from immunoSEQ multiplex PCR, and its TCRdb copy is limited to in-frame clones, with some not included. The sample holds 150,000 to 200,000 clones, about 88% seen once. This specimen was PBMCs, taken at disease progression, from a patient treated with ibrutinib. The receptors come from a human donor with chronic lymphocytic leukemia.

The CDR3 DNA reads as TGTGCCAGTAGTGCGGCGGGAGCGGGAGGGCTGGATACGCAGTATTTT. Protein sequence: CASSAAGAGGLDTQYF. The chain recombines TRBV19 with TRBJ2-3, with 10 bases fitting TRBD2. This CDR3 comprises 16 residues. Trimming cost V 5 bases and J 6 bases; bases outside gene matches: 11. Germline values: CDR1 LNHDA, CDR2 SQIVND (reference sequence).

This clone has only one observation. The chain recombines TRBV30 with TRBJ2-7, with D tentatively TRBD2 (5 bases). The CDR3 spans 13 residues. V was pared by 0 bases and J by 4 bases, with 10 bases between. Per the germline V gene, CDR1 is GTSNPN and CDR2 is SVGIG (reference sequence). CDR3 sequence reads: CAWSVLGRYEQYF. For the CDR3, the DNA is TGTGCCTGGAGTGTACTTGGGAGATACGAGCAGTACTTC.

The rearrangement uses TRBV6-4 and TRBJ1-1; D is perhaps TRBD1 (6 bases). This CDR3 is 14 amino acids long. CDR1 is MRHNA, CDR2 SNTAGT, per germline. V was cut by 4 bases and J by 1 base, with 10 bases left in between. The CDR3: CASSVGTSNTEAFF. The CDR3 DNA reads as TGTGCCAGCAGTGTTGGGACATCGAACACTGAAGCTTTCTTT.

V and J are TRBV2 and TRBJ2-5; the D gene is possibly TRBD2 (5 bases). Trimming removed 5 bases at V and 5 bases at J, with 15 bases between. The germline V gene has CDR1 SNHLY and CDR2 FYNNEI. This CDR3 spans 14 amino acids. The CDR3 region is CASSYTTRAETQYF. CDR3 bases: TGTGCCAGCAGTTATACAACTAGAGCGGAGACCCAGTACTTC.

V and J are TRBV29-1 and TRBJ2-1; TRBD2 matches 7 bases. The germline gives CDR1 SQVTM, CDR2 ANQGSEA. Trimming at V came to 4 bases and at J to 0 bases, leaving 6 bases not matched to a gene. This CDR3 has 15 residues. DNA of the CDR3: TGCAGCGTTGGGACTAGACCGGCCTCCTACAATGAGCAGTTCTTC. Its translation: CSVGTRPASYNEQFF.

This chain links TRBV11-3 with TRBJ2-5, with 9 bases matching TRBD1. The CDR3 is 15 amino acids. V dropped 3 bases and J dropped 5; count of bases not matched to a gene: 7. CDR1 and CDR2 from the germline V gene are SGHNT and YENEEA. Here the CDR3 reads CASSFAGTGFETQYF. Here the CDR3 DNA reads TGTGCCAGCAGCTTCGCCGGGACAGGGTTCGAGACCCAGTACTTC. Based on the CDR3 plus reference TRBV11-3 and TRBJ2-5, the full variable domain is EAGVVQSPRYKIIEKKQPVAFWCNPISGHNTLYWYLQNLGQGPELLIRYENEEAVDDSQLPKDRFSAERLKGVDSTLKIQPAELGDSAVYLCASSFAGTGFETQYFGPGTRLLVL.

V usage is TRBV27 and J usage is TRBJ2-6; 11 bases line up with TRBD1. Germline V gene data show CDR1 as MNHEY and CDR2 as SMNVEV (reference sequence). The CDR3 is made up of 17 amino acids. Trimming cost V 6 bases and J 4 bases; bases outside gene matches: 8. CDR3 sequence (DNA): TGTGCCAGCAGCCGGACAGGGGGCGCGAGGGGGGCCAACGTCCTGACTTTC. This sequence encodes CASSRTGGARGANVLTF.

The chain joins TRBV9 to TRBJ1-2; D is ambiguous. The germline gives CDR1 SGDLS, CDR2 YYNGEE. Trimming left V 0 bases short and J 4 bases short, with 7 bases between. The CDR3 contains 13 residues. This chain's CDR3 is CASSVDSAYGYTF. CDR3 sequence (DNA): TGTGCCAGCAGCGTAGACAGCGCCTATGGCTACACCTTC.

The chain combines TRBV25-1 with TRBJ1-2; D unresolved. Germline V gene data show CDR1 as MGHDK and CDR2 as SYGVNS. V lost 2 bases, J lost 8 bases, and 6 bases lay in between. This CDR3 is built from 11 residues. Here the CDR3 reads CASSEPRGYTF. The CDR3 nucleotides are TGTGCCAGCAGTGAACCGAGGGGCTACACCTTC.

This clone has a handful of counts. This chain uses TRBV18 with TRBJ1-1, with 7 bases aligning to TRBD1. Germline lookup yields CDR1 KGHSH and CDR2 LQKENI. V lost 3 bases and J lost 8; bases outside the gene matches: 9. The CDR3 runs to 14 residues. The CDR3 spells CASSPSRGTDEAFF. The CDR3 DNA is TGTGCCAGCTCACCCTCCAGGGGGACAGACGAAGCTTTCTTT.

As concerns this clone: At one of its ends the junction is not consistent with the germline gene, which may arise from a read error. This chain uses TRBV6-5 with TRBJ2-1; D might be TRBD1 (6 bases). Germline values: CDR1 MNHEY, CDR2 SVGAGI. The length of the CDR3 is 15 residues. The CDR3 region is CASSQQGVPYNGQFF. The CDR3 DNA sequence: TGTGCCAGCAGTCAACAGGGAGTTCCCTACAATGGGCAGTTCTTC.

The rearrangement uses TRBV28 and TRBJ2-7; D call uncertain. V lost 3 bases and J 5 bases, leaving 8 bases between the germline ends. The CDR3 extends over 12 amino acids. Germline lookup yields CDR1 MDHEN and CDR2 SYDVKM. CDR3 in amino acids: CASSLSSNEQYF. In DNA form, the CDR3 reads TGTGCCAGCAGTTTGTCTAGTAACGAGCAGTACTTC. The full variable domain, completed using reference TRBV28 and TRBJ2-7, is DVKVTQSSRYLVKRTGEKVFLECVQDMDHENMFWYRQDPGLGLRLIYFSYDVKMKEKGDIPEGYSVSREKKERFSLILESASTNQTSMYLCASSLSSNEQYFGPGTRLTVT.

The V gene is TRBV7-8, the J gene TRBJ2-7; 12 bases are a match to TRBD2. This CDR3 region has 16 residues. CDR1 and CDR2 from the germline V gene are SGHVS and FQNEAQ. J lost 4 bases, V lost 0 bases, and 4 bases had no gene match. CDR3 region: CASSLAKTSGSYEQYF. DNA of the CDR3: TGTGCCAGCAGCTTAGCTAAGACTAGCGGGAGTTACGAGCAGTACTTC.

CDR3 bases: TGTGCCAGCAGCGGGGGACAGGGAGAGGCAGATACGCAGTATTTT. Encoded protein: CASSGGQGEADTQYF. The chain uses TRBV7-3 and TRBJ2-3; 9 bases are shared with TRBD1. Unmatched junction bases numbered 7, after V lost 5 bases and J lost 4 bases. The CDR3 totals 15 residues. The germline CDR1 and CDR2 sequences are SGHTA and FQGTGA.

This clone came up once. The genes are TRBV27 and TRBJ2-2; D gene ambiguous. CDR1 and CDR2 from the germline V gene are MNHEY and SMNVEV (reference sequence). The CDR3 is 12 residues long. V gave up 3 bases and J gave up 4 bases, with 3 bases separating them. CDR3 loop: CASSFGTGELFF. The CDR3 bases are TGTGCCAGCAGTTTCGGCACCGGGGAGCTGTTTTTT.

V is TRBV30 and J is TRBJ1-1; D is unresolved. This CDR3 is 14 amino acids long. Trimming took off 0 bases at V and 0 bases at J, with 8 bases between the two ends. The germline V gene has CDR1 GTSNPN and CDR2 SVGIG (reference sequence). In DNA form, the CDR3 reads TGTGCCTGGAGTGTTGGGCAGCTGAACACTGAAGCTTTCTTT. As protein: CAWSVGQLNTEAFF.

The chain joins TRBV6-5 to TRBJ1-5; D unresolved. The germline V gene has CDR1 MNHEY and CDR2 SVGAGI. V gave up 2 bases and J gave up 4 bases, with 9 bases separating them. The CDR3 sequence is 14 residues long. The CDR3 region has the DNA TGTGCCAGCAGTTACGAGAGGAAAAATCAGCCCCAGCATTTT. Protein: CASSYERKNQPQHF.

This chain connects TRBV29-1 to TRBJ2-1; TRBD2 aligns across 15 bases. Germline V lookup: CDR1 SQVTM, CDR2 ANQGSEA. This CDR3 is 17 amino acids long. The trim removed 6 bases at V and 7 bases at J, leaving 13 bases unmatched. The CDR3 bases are TGCAGCGTCGTAATTAGCGGGACTAGCGGGAGGAGGAATGAGCAGTTCTTC. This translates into CSVVISGTSGRRNEQFF.

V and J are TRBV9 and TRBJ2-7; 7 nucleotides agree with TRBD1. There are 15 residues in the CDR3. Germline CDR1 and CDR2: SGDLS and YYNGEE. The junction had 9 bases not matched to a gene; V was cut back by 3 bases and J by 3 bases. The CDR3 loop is CASSADRDRGYEQYF. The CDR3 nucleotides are TGTGCCAGCAGCGCAGACCGGGACAGAGGCTACGAGCAGTACTTC.

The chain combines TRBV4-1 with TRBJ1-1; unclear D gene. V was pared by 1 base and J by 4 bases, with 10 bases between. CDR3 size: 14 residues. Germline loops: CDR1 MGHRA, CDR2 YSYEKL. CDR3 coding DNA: TGCGCCAGCAGCCAAGTGTACTCAGGCACTGAAGCTTTCTTT. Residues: CASSQVYSGTEAFF.

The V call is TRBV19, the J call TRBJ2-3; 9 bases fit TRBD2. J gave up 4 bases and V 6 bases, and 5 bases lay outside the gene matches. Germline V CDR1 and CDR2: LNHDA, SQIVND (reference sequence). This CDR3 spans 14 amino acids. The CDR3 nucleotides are TGTGCCAGTAGCCTAGCGGGGCTTCCAGATACGCAGTATTTT. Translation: CASSLAGLPDTQYF.